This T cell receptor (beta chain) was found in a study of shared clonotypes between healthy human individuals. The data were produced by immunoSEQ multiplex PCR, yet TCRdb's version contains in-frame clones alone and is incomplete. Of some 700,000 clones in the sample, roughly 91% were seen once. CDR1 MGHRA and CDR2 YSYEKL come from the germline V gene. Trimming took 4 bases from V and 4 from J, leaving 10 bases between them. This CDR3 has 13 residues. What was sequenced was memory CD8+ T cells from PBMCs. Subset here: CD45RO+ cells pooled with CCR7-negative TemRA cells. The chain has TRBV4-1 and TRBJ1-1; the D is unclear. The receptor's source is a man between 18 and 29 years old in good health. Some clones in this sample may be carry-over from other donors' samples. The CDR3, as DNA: TGCGCCAGCAGCCCACGGACCCGCACTGAAGCTTTCTTT. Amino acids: CASSPRTRTEAFF.